The entry that follows covers one T cell receptor beta chain sequence. As handled by the study authors: By means of reference gene primer amplification, nucleated cell counts were estimated. Repertoires were generated with immunoSEQ multiplex PCR, while TCRdb's copy carries only in-frame clones and drops some. V and J calls plus clone size are reproduced from that table; the DNA served to infer D and trimming. The top ten hold approximately 11% of the sample, which has about 180,000 clones, 80% to 90% seen once. V lost 7 bases, J lost 4 bases, and 5 bases stayed unmatched. The CDR3 has 13 residues. The entry originates in a study of blood T cell repertoires in COVID-19. The wider study: Acute and convalescent COVID-19 specimens originated in the United States, Italy and Spain.

Specimen: peripheral blood. The chain recombines TRBV12-3 or TRBV12-4 with TRBJ2-3; 7 bases map to TRBD1. This receptor was identified in a human donor with active or convalescent COVID-19. The donor label of this sample is uncertain. CDR3 nucleotides: TGTGCCAGCAACCAACAGGGGTCAGATACGCAGTATTTT. Translation: CASNQQGSDTQYF.